The 9 T cell receptor beta chains presented below share a single source sample, sequenced in a study of graft-versus-host responses after intestinal transplantation. The repertoire was sequenced with immunoSEQ multiplex PCR; TCRdb's copy has only in-frame clones and lacks some. The table has fewer than 15,000 clones, 80% to 90% seen once. The source was PBMCs, collected after intestinal transplantation. Receptor source: a human patient who received an intestinal transplant, so some T cells may come from the graft donor.

This sequence joins TRBV7-3 and TRBJ2-3; D may be TRBD2 (5 bases). This CDR3 contains 14 residues. Germline loops: CDR1 SGHTA, CDR2 FQGTGA. Trimming left V 2 bases short and J 1 base short, with 7 bases between. CDR3 sequence reads: CASSLVSGTDTQYF. As DNA, the CDR3 is TGTGCCAGCAGCTTAGTTAGCGGCACAGATACGCAGTATTTT.

V is TRBV5-1 and J is TRBJ2-5; unclear D gene. The CDR3 length is 13 residues. Per germline, CDR1 SGHRS and CDR2 YFSETQ. The V gene lost 6 bases and the J gene lost 5 bases, with 14 bases spanning the gap. As DNA, the CDR3 is TGCGCCAGCACTTTCGAGGCTGAGGAGACCCAGTACTTC. Protein product: CASTFEAEETQYF. Complete variable domain (other parts from reference TRBV5-1 and TRBJ2-5): KAGVTQTPRYLIKTRGQQVTLSCSPISGHRSVSWYQQTPGQGLQFLFEYFSETQRNKGNFPGRFSGRQFSNSRSEMNVSTLELGDSALYLCASTFEAEETQYFGPGTRLLVL.

The chain links TRBV4-1 to TRBJ2-7, with 7 bases matching TRBD1. V dropped 0 bases and J dropped 2; count of bases not matched to a gene: 4. This CDR3 is 15 amino acids long. Looked up from germline, CDR1 is MGHRA and CDR2 is YSYEKL. Here the CDR3 DNA reads TGCGCCAGCAGCCAAGATGTAGGGGGCCCCTACGAGCAGTACTTC. It specifies CASSQDVGGPYEQYF.

This chain links TRBV9 with TRBJ2-1; 8 bases are a match to TRBD2. The trim removed 3 bases at V and 10 bases at J, leaving 12 bases unmatched. The CDR3 is 15 residues long. The germline gives CDR1 SGDLS, CDR2 YYNGEE. The chain's CDR3 is CASSGGGRLWSEQFF. The DNA for the CDR3 is TGTGCCAGCAGCGGTGGCGGGAGGCTCTGGAGCGAGCAGTTCTTC.

The chain combines TRBV5-6 with TRBJ2-3, with TRBD2 matching over 13 bases. V trimming: 3 bases; J trimming: 2 bases; junction bases outside the gene matches: 6. Germline V gives CDR1 SGHDT, CDR2 YYEEEE. The CDR3 extends over 17 amino acids. The CDR3 region is CASSSSTSGRITDTQYF. CDR3 DNA sequence: TGTGCCAGCAGCTCGTCGACTAGCGGGAGGATCACAGATACGCAGTATTTT.

This clone was recorded only once. The V and J genes are TRBV30 and TRBJ2-1; D is unclear. CDR1 is GTSNPN, CDR2 SVGIG, per germline (reference sequence). Trimming left V 2 bases short and J 7 bases short, with 6 bases between. This CDR3 spans 11 amino acids. CDR3 sequence reads: CAWSFRNEQFF. Written as DNA, the CDR3 is TGTGCCTGGAGTTTCCGGAATGAGCAGTTCTTC. The full variable domain, with the rest looked up from reference TRBV30 and TRBJ2-1, is SQTIHQWPATLVQPVGSPLSLECTVEGTSNPNLYWYRQAAGRGLQLLFYSVGIGQISSEVPQNLSASRPQDRQFILSSKKLLLSDSGFYLCAWSFRNEQFFGPGTRLTVL.

The gene calls are TRBV10-1 and TRBJ2-7; D possibly corresponds to TRBD1 (5 bases). Germline V lookup: CDR1 WNHNN, CDR2 SYGVQD (reference sequence). Trimming left V 3 bases short and J 4 bases short, with 7 bases between. The CDR3 sequence is 12 residues long. In DNA form, the CDR3 reads TGCGCCAGCAGTGACAGGGTTTACGAGCAGTACTTC. Translated: CASSDRVYEQYF.

This sequence joins TRBV25-1 and TRBJ1-1; a weak D match, TRBD1 (6 bases). This CDR3 has 14 residues. V gave up 6 bases and J gave up 0 bases, with 11 bases separating them. Germline CDR1 and CDR2: MGHDK and SYGVNS. CDR3 nucleotide sequence: TGTGCCAGCAGCCGACAGGAGATGAACACTGAAGCTTTCTTT. Amino acids: CASSRQEMNTEAFF.

This clone was detected only a few times. This chain uses TRBV18 with TRBJ2-2; D is ambiguous. Germline V gene lookup returns CDR1 KGHSH and CDR2 LQKENI. The V end was cut by 3 bases, the J end by 1 base, with 9 bases between. The CDR3 covers 15 residues. In DNA, the CDR3 is TGTGCCAGCTCACCGCTTAACGAGAACACCGGGGAGCTGTTTTTT. The encoded protein is CASSPLNENTGELFF.